This T cell receptor beta chain was identified during a study of blood T cell repertoires in COVID-19 (dated by TCRdb to the early 2020s). At the level of the whole study: The collaborator samples originated in the United States, Italy and Spain and spanned the acute and convalescent phases of COVID-19. The prospective study material was composed of cDNA or gDNA derived from T cells, B-cell-depleted T cells, or PBMCs. Deeply sampled blood TCRbeta repertoires from subjects exposed to, actively infected with, or recovered from COVID-19 were included in the dataset. The repertoires were released in a freely available public database meant as a resource for research on the immune response to SARS-CoV-2. The samples were drawn from the first 160 participants of the ongoing ImmuneRACE study and from 950 to 1,500 subjects provided by 6 global collaborators. The sample metadata nearly always contained a de-identified subject ID, COVID-19 status, age in years and sex. Where available, HLA class I and class II types were obtained from metadata supplied by the sample provider rather than from assay-based typing. What the work shows at the level of the full study, not this receptor alone: The amount of clinical and demographic metadata varied by source and participant and was provided uncurated.

In the prospective study, participants were about 18 to 90 years old, resided in about two dozen geographic areas of the United States, and were enrolled through a virtual design. Cohort assignment in the prospective study relied on participant-reported clinical history from a screening survey and a study questionnaire. Each participant in the prospective study had whole blood, serum and a nasopharyngeal or oropharyngeal swab collected by mobile phlebotomists. Participants in the prospective study had the option to provide additional blood draws and questionnaires over a roughly two-month period. Before DNA extraction, prospective study blood samples were shipped either frozen or at room temperature. This clone is a singleton in its sample. There is no known antigen for this receptor. Nothing much larger sits one base from this clone, and base qualities are not available. TCRbeta CDR3 regions were amplified from genomic DNA using the immunoSEQ Assay, a bias-controlled multiplex PCR. In the authors' own workflow: The number of nucleated cells in each sample was estimated from the amplification of reference gene primers within the assay. Sequence reads were collapsed and filtered to measure the absolute abundance of every unique TCRbeta CDR3 rearrangement. For each sample, productive Simpson clonality was calculated by taking the square root of Simpson's diversity index across productive rearrangements. The clones in this table, taken by TCRdb from immuneACCESS, are in-frame only. Not every clone is retained; where verified, under half of the shortfall comes from an unresolved V gene, and the cause of the rest is unknown. V, J and clone size are those of that table, while D and trimming were read from the DNA. Across this sample there are around 340,000 clones, with 86% seen only once. Together, the top ten hold about 4.2% of the sample.

The TCR comes from a woman aged 40 to 49 with acute COVID-19. Sequenced input: PBMCs or T cells enriched from blood (not recorded which).

The CDR3 is CASSPHGIKQGARNQPQHF. The nucleotide sequence reads TGTGCCAGCAGTCCTCACGGGATCAAACAGGGGGCTCGAAATCAGCCCCAGCATTTT. The sequence links TRBV28 to TRBJ1-5; a stretch of 9 junction bases matches TRBD1. The CDR3 contains 19 residues, cysteine and phenylalanine counted. The CDR3 DNA has 57 bases and is translated from base 1. Germline trimming amounts to 5 bases on V and 4 bases on J, with 18 as the count of junction bases outside the gene matches. Sequences MDHEN (CDR1) and SYDVKM (CDR2) are obtained from the germline V gene.